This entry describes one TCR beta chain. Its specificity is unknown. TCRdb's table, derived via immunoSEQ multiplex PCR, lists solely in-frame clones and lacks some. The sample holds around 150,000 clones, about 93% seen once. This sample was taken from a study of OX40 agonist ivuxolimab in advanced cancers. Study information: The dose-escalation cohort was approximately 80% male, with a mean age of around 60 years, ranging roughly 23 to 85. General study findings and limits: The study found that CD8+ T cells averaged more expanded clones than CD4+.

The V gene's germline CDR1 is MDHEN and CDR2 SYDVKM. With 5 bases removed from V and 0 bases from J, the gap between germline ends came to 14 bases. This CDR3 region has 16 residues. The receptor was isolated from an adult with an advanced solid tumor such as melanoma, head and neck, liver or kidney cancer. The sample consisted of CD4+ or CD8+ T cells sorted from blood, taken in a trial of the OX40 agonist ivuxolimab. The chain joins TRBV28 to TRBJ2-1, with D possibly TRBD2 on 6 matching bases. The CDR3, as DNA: TGTGCCAGCAGTCCCCGTGGAGGGCCCTCCTACAATGAGCAGTTCTTC. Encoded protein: CASSPRGGPSYNEQFF.